This T cell receptor (beta chain) emerged from a study of blood T cells in healthy people across ages. A sample-barcoded 5' primer and a J-beta primer mix were used in a second PCR of roughly 7 to 11 cycles. The yield of each sample was at least 2.5 million CDR3-containing paired-end reads. A single record per CDR3 protein comes from TCRdb applying MiXCR to the 5' RACE reads. The table lists fewer than 800,000 distinct CDR3 sequences, approximately 30% of them singletons. The germline CDR1 and CDR2 sequences are SNHLY and FYNNEI. Trimming left V 7 bases short and J 2 bases short, with 14 bases between. CDR3 length: 14 amino acids. Study results and caveats: A roughly linear fall in TCR beta diversity per million T cells was seen with increasing age.

A note on this clonotype: Its antigen is not identified.

This TCR derives from a woman of 80 years or more in good health. Sequences were obtained from blood. V and J are TRBV2 and TRBJ1-1, with D unresolved. As DNA, the CDR3 is TGTGCCAGCACCTACCAGGCTGGTAACACTGAAGCTTTCTTT. This sequence encodes CASTYQAGNTEAFF.